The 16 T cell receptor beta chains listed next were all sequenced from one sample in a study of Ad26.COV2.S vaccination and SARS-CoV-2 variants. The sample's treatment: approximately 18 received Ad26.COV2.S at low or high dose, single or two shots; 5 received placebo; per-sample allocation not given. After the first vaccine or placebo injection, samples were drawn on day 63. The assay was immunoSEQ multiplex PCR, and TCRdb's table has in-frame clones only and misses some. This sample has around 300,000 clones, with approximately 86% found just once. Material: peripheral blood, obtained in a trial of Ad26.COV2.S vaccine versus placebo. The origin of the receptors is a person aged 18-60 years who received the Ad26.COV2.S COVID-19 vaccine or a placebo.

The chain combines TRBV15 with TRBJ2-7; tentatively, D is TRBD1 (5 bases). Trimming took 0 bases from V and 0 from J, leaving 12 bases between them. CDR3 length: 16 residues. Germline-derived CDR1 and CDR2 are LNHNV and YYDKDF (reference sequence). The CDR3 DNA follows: TGTGCCACCAGCAGAGATAGGTGGCAGGGCTCCTACGAGCAGTACTTC. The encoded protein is CATSRDRWQGSYEQYF.

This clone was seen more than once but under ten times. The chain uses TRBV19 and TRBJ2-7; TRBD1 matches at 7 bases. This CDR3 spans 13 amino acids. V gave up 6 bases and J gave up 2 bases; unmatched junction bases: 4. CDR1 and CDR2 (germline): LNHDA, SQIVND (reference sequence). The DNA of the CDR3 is TGTGCCAGTAGCGACAGGGTCCCCTACGAGCAGTACTTC. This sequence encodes CASSDRVPYEQYF. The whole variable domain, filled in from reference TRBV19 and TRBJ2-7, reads DGGITQSPKYLFRKEGQNVTLSCEQNLNHDAMYWYRQDPGQGLRLIYYSQIVNDFQKGDIAEGYSVSREKKESFPLTVTSAQKNPTAFYLCASSDRVPYEQYFGPGTRLTVT.

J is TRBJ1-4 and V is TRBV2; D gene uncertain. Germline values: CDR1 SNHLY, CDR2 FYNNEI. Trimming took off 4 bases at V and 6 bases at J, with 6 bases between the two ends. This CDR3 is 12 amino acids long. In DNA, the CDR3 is TGTGCCAGCAGTGGGAGGGATGAAAAACTGTTTTTT. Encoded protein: CASSGRDEKLFF. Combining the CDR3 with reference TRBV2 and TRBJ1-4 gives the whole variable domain EPEVTQTPSHQVTQMGQEVILRCVPISNHLYFYWYRQILGQKVEFLVSFYNNEISEKSEIFDDQFSVERPDGSNFTLKIRSTKLEDSAMYFCASSGRDEKLFFGSGTQLSVL.

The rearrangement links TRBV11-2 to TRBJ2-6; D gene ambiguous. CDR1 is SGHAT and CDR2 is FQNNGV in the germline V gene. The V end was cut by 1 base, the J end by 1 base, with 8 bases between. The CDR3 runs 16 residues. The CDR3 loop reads CASSLAWGSGANVLTF. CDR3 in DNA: TGTGCCAGCAGCTTAGCTTGGGGATCTGGGGCCAACGTCCTGACTTTC.

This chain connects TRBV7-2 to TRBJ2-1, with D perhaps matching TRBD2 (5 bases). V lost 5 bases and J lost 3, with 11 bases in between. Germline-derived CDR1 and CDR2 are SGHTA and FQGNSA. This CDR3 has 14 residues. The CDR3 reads CASSTSRDYNEQFF. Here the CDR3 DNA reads TGTGCCAGCAGCACATCCCGGGACTACAATGAGCAGTTCTTC.

CDR3 loop: CASIRRVQETQYF. The CDR3 nucleotides are TGCGCCAGCATCCGACGGGTTCAAGAGACCCAGTACTTC. J is TRBJ2-5 and V is TRBV10-1; D remains unclear. V lost 7 bases, J lost 2 bases, and 11 bases lay in between. CDR3 length equals 13 residues. Germline V lookup: CDR1 WNHNN, CDR2 SYGVQD (reference sequence).

CDR3 nucleotide sequence: TGTGCCAGCAGTCCCTGGGAGCGTAATGAAAAACTGTTTTTT. It encodes CASSPWERNEKLFF. The chain combines TRBV27 with TRBJ1-4; D call uncertain. Germline assignment: CDR1 MNHEY and CDR2 SMNVEV (reference sequence). V dropped 5 bases and J dropped 4 bases, with 11 bases sitting between them. There are 14 residues in the CDR3. The full variable domain, rest sourced from reference TRBV27 and TRBJ1-4, is EAQVTQNPRYLITVTGKKLTVTCSQNMNHEYMSWYRQDPGLGLRQIYYSMNVEVTDKGDVPEGYKVSRKEKRNFPLILESPSPNQTSLYFCASSPWERNEKLFFGSGTQLSVL.

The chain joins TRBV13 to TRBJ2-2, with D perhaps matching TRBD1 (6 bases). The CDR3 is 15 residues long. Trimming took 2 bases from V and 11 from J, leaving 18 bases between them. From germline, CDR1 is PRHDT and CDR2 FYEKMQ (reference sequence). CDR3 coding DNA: TGTGCCAGCAGCTTAAGAGGGACACTGGAGCCTGAGCTGTTTTTT. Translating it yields CASSLRGTLEPELFF. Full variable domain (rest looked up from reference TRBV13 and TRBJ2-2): AAGVIQSPRHLIKEKRETATLKCYPIPRHDTVYWYQQGPGQDPQFLISFYEKMQSDKGSIPDRFSAQQFSDYHSELNMSSLELGDSALYFCASSLRGTLEPELFFGEGSRLTVL.

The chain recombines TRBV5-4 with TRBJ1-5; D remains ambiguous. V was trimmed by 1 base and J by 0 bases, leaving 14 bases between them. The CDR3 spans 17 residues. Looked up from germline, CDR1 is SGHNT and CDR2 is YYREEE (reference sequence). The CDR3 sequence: CASSLRRLPYSNQPQHF. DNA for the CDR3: TGTGCCAGCAGCTTGAGACGGTTACCCTATAGCAATCAGCCCCAGCATTTT. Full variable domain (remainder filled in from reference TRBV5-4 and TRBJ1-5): ETGVTQSPTHLIKTRGQQVTLRCSSQSGHNTVSWYQQALGQGPQFIFQYYREEENGRGNFPPRFSGLQFPNYSSELNVNALELDDSALYLCASSLRRLPYSNQPQHFGDGTRLSIL.

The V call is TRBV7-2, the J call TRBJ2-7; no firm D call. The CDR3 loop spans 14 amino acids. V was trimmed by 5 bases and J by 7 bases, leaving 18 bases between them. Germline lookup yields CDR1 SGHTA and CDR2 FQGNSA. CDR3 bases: TGTGCCAGCAGCCCCCGGTCTCCGAGCTGGGAGCAGTACTTC. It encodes CASSPRSPSWEQYF.

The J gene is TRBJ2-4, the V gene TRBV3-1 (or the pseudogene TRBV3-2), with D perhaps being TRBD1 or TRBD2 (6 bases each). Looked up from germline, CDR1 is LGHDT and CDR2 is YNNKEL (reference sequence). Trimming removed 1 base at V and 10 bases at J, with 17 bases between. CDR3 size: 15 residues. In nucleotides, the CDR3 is TGTGCCAGCAGCCAAGCCCCGACTATAGGGGGGATTCAGTACTTC. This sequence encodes CASSQAPTIGGIQYF.

CDR3 sequence (DNA): TGTGCCACCACACCCGGGACCCGGGTCACTGAAGCTTTCTTT. This encodes CATTPGTRVTEAFF. The V and J genes are TRBV28 and TRBJ1-1, with D perhaps TRBD1 (5 bases). The CDR3 has 14 amino acids. V was clipped by 10 bases and J by 4 bases, with 19 bases between them. Germline values: CDR1 MDHEN, CDR2 SYDVKM.

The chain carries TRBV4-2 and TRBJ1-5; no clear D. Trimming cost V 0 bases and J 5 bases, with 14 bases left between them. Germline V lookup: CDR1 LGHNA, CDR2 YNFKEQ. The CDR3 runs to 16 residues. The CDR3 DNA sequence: TGTGCCAGCAGCCAAGAGCTGGGTTGGGCGGATCAGCCCCAGCATTTT. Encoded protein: CASSQELGWADQPQHF.

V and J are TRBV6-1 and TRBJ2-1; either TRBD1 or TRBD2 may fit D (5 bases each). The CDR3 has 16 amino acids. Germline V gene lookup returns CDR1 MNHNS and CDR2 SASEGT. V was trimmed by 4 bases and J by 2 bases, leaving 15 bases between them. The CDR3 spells CASSVMGRTPYNEQFF. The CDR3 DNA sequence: TGTGCCAGCAGTGTCATGGGACGGACACCCTACAATGAGCAGTTCTTC.

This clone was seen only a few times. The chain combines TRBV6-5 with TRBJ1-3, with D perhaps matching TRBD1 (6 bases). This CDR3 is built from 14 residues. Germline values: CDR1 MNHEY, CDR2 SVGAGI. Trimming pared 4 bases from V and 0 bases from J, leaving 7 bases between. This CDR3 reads CASSSGDSGNTIYF. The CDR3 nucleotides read TGTGCCAGCAGTTCAGGGGACTCTGGAAACACCATATATTTT.

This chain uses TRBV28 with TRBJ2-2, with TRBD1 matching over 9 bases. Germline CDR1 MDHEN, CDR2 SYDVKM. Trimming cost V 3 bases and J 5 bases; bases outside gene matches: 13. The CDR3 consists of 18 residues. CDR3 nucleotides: TGTGCCAGCAGTTTCTACAGGTGGGGACAGGGTTTGACCGGGGAGCTGTTTTTT. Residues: CASSFYRWGQGLTGELFF. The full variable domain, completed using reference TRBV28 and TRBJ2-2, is DVKVTQSSRYLVKRTGEKVFLECVQDMDHENMFWYRQDPGLGLRLIYFSYDVKMKEKGDIPEGYSVSREKKERFSLILESASTNQTSMYLCASSFYRWGQGLTGELFFGEGSRLTVL.